The 20 T cell receptor beta chains in this list originate from one sample, sequenced in a study of cytomegalovirus exposure and HLA in healthy donors. Researchers ran the PCR with 60 Vbeta and 13 Jbeta primers. Only in-frame clones appear in the TCRdb table, and some are missing; sequencing was by immunoSEQ multiplex PCR. The sample holds 110,000 to 150,000 clones, 70% to 85% seen once. Source material: PBMCs. All receptors come from a man between 35 and 55 years old in good health and CMV-seropositive.

This chain connects TRBV9 to TRBJ2-7; D may be TRBD1 (5 bases). The CDR3 has 16 amino acids. V was pared by 3 bases and J by 2 bases, with 18 bases between. Germline CDR1 SGDLS, CDR2 YYNGEE. CDR3 loop: CASSAHGHLKTYEQYF. The CDR3 DNA is TGTGCCAGCAGCGCCCATGGACATCTGAAAACCTACGAGCAGTACTTC.

This clone occurred once. V usage is TRBV5-4 and J usage is TRBJ1-5, with 10 bases matching TRBD1. Unmatched junction bases numbered 3, after V lost 3 bases and J lost 3 bases. Germline lookup yields CDR1 SGHNT and CDR2 YYREEE (reference sequence). This CDR3 is 15 amino acids long. The CDR3 is CASSSGTGDNQPQHF. DNA for the CDR3: TGTGCCAGCAGCTCCGGGACAGGGGACAATCAGCCCCAGCATTTT.

V and J are TRBV7-6 and TRBJ2-5, with D unclear. This CDR3 spans 14 amino acids. Germline V gene data show CDR1 as SGHVS and CDR2 as FNYEAQ. Trimming removed 1 base from V and 2 bases from J, with 8 bases in between. In nucleotides, the CDR3 is TGTGCCAGCAGCTTAGGGCAGTATCAAGAGACCCAGTACTTC. Translation: CASSLGQYQETQYF.

This clone was detected a few times. This sequence joins TRBV18 and TRBJ1-5; D is possibly TRBD1 (5 bases). The CDR3 runs to 15 residues. The V end lost 2 bases, the J end lost 7 bases, and 15 bases lay between the germline ends. Per germline, CDR1 KGHSH and CDR2 LQKENI. This chain's CDR3 is CASSPEFGGDQPQHF. As DNA, the CDR3 is TGTGCCAGCTCACCAGAGTTCGGGGGAGACCAGCCCCAGCATTTT.

This rearrangement joins TRBV6-5 to TRBJ1-1; 8 nucleotides match TRBD1. Germline V gene lookup returns CDR1 MNHEY and CDR2 SVGAGI. CDR3 length equals 14 residues. Unmatched junction bases numbered 6, after V lost 4 bases and J lost 5 bases. Here the CDR3 DNA reads TGTGCCAGCAGTTCTGTTGACAGGGGAACTGAAGCTTTCTTT. It translates to CASSSVDRGTEAFF.

The genes are TRBV19 and TRBJ1-1, with D possibly being TRBD1 (5 bases). The germline V and J ends were trimmed by 3 bases and 10 bases, with 12 bases remaining between them. Germline V gene lookup returns CDR1 LNHDA and CDR2 SQIVND (reference sequence). CDR3 length: 12 amino acids. This chain's CDR3 is CASSMDQGRAFF. The DNA for the CDR3 is TGTGCCAGTAGTATGGACCAGGGTAGAGCTTTCTTT.

This clone was observed a handful of times. The chain links TRBV15 to TRBJ2-1; TRBD2 matches 9 bases. V gave up 1 base and J gave up 6 bases; unmatched junction bases: 4. This CDR3 has 15 residues. CDR1 and CDR2 (germline): LNHNV, YYDKDF (reference sequence). The CDR3 sequence: CATSRGGLASNEQFF. In DNA, the CDR3 is TGTGCCACCAGCAGAGGGGGACTAGCCTCCAATGAGCAGTTCTTC.

V usage is TRBV5-1 and J usage is TRBJ2-7, with D tentatively TRBD2 (6 bases). Trimming cost V 7 bases and J 5 bases, with 13 bases left between them. Germline values: CDR1 SGHRS, CDR2 YFSETQ. The CDR3 loop spans 12 amino acids. The DNA of the CDR3 is TGCGCCAGCCGGAGGGACGGCAACGAGCAGTACTTC. Residues: CASRRDGNEQYF.

V usage is TRBV2 and J usage is TRBJ2-1; TRBD2 matches at 9 bases. The germline CDR1 and CDR2 sequences are SNHLY and FYNNEI. CDR3 length: 15 amino acids. V lost 7 bases to trimming and J lost 2 bases; unmatched junction nucleotides: 6. Here the CDR3 reads CASTLLAGTYNEQFF. DNA of the CDR3: TGTGCCAGCACCCTACTAGCGGGCACCTACAATGAGCAGTTCTTC. Full variable domain (missing parts from reference TRBV2 and TRBJ2-1): EPEVTQTPSHQVTQMGQEVILRCVPISNHLYFYWYRQILGQKVEFLVSFYNNEISEKSEIFDDQFSVERPDGSNFTLKIRSTKLEDSAMYFCASTLLAGTYNEQFFGPGTRLTVL.

This chain joins TRBV9 and TRBJ1-2, with D uncertain. V lost 3 bases to trimming and J lost 5 bases, with 14 bases between them. The CDR3 is made up of 14 amino acids. CDR1 SGDLS and CDR2 YYNGEE come from the germline V gene. The CDR3 sequence is CASSAPGFWYGYTF. The CDR3 region has the DNA TGTGCCAGCAGCGCCCCCGGGTTCTGGTATGGCTACACCTTC.

This clone was recorded once. The gene calls are TRBV19 and TRBJ1-5; D is possibly TRBD1 (6 bases). V was trimmed by 0 bases and J by 7 bases, leaving 16 bases between them. Germline assignment: CDR1 LNHDA and CDR2 SQIVND (reference sequence). The CDR3 consists of 16 residues. The CDR3 sequence: CASSIETGKGQQPQHF. CDR3 bases: TGTGCCAGTAGTATAGAAACAGGCAAAGGACAGCAGCCCCAGCATTTT.

The chain employs TRBV5-4 and TRBJ2-2, with D perhaps TRBD1 (7 bases). V was trimmed by 5 bases and J by 8 bases, leaving 19 bases between them. This CDR3 spans 15 amino acids. Germline CDR1 and CDR2: SGHNT and YYREEE (reference sequence). The CDR3 sequence: CASSRQGGISGELFF. In DNA, the CDR3 is TGTGCCAGCAGTCGACAGGGAGGTATCTCGGGGGAGCTGTTTTTT. The variable domain in full, with the rest retrieved from reference TRBV5-4 and TRBJ2-2, is ETGVTQSPTHLIKTRGQQVTLRCSSQSGHNTVSWYQQALGQGPQFIFQYYREEENGRGNFPPRFSGLQFPNYSSELNVNALELDDSALYLCASSRQGGISGELFFGEGSRLTVL.

The CDR3, as DNA: TGCGCCAGCAGCCCACTAGGGACAGGGGGCTATAACACTGAAGCTTTCTTT. Amino acids: CASSPLGTGGYNTEAFF. The gene calls are TRBV5-1 and TRBJ1-1; 12 positions agree with TRBD1. The CDR3 length is 17 residues. V dropped 4 bases and J dropped 2; count of bases not matched to a gene: 9. CDR1 is SGHRS, CDR2 YFSETQ, per germline.

In its sample, this clone was seen once. This chain links TRBV6-1 with TRBJ1-2, with TRBD1 as a possible D gene (6 bases). Trimming shortened V by 6 bases and J by 5 bases, and 19 bases separated the two germline ends. The CDR3 is 15 residues long. Per the germline V gene, CDR1 is MNHNS and CDR2 is SASEGT. The CDR3 loop is CASRSRGGESYGYTF. CDR3 coding DNA: TGTGCCAGCAGGTCCAGAGGGGGGGAGTCTTATGGCTACACCTTC.

The gene calls are TRBV9 and TRBJ2-3; tentative D call: TRBD1 (6 bases). Germline-derived CDR1 and CDR2 are SGDLS and YYNGEE. The CDR3 loop spans 15 amino acids. Between the trimmed V and J ends, which lost 3 bases and 0 bases, there was a span of 11 bases. The CDR3 loop is CASSATGHSTDTQYF. The CDR3 coding sequence is TGTGCCAGCAGCGCGACAGGCCATAGCACAGATACGCAGTATTTT.

The rearrangement joins TRBV27 to TRBJ2-1; D may be TRBD1 (5 bases). This CDR3 has 14 amino acids. Germline CDR1 MNHEY, CDR2 SMNVEV (reference sequence). V lost 3 bases to trimming and J lost 7 bases, with 13 bases between them. The CDR3 nucleotides read TGTGCCAGCAGTTTTCTAACAGGTAAAAATGAGCAGTTCTTC. It translates to CASSFLTGKNEQFF.

This clone showed up just once. The chain carries TRBV6-1 and TRBJ2-7; perhaps TRBD1 as D (7 bases). Germline V lookup: CDR1 MNHNS, CDR2 SASEGT. CDR3 length: 15 residues. V lost 8 bases, J lost 3 bases, and 20 bases lay in between. Here the CDR3 reads CASHYPAGGFYEQYF. The CDR3 DNA sequence: TGTGCCAGCCATTACCCGGCAGGGGGGTTCTACGAGCAGTACTTC.

The V gene is TRBV6-5, the J gene TRBJ1-3, with 8 bases identical to TRBD1. This CDR3 is 14 amino acids long. V was pared by 6 bases and J by 1 base, with 2 bases of the junction left unmatched. The germline CDR1 and CDR2 sequences are MNHEY and SVGAGI. CDR3 in amino acids: CASSRDRSGNTIYF. For the CDR3, the DNA is TGTGCCAGCAGCCGGGACAGGTCTGGAAACACCATATATTTT.

Notes on this clone: At one of its ends the junction is not consistent with the germline gene, which may arise from a read error. This chain connects TRBV7-9 to TRBJ2-5; 8 nucleotides match TRBD2. The germline V gene encodes CDR1 SEHNR and CDR2 FQNEAQ (reference sequence). This CDR3 contains 17 residues. The CDR3 bases are TGTTCCAGCAGCTCCACCTTGGCGGGAGGCCACCAAGAGACCCAGTACTTC. Translating it yields CSSSSTLAGGHQETQYF.

Worth noting for this clone: Other DNA sequences in the sample encode the same CDR3. The chain recombines TRBV18 with TRBJ2-7; the D is unclear. CDR1 KGHSH and CDR2 LQKENI come from the germline V gene. Between the trimmed V and J ends, which lost 0 bases and 0 bases, there was a span of 3 bases. This CDR3 comprises 13 residues. The CDR3, as DNA: TGTGCCAGCTCACCACCGAGCTCCTACGAGCAGTACTTC. Translating it yields CASSPPSSYEQYF.